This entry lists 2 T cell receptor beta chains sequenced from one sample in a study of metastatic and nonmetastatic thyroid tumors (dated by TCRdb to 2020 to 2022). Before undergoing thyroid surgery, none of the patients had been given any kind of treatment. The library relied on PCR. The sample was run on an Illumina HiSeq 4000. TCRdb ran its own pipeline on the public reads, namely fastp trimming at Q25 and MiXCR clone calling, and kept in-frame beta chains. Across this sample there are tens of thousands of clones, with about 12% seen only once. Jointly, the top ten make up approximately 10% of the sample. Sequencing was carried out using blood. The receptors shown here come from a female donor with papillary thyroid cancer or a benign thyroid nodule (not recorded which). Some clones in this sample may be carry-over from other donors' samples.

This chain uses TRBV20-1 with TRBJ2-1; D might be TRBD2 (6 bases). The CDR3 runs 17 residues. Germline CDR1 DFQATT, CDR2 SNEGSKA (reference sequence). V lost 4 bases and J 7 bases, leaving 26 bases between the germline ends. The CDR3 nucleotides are TGCAGTGCTATAGGGCGGACCAGCGGGTTTGTACGGAATGAGCAGTTCTTC. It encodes CSAIGRTSGFVRNEQFF.

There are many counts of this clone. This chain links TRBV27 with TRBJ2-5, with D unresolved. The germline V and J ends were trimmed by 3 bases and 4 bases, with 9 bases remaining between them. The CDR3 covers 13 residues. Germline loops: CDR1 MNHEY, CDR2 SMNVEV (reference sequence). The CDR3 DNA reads TGTGCCAGCAGTTTTGTGACTTCAGAGACCCAGTACTTC. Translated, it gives CASSFVTSETQYF.